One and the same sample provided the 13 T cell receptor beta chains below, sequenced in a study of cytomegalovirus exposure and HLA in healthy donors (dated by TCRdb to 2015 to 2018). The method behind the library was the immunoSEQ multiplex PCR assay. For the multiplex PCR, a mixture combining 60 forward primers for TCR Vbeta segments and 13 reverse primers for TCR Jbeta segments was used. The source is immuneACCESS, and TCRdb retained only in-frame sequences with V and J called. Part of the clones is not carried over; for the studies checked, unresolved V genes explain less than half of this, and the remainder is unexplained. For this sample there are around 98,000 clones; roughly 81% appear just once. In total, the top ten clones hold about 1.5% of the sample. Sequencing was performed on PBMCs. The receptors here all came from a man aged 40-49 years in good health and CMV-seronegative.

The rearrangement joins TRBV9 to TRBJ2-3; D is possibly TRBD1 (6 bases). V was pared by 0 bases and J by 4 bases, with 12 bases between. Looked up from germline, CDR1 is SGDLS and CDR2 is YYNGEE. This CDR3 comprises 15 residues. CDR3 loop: CASSVAQGSADTQYF. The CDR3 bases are TGTGCCAGCAGCGTAGCTCAGGGGTCGGCAGATACGCAGTATTTT.

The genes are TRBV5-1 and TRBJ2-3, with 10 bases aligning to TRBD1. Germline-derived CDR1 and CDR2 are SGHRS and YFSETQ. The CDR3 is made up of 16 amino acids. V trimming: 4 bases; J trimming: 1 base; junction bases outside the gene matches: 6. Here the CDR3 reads CASSGGGTGGTDTQYF. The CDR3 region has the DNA TGCGCCAGCAGCGGGGGGGGGACAGGGGGCACAGATACGCAGTATTTT.

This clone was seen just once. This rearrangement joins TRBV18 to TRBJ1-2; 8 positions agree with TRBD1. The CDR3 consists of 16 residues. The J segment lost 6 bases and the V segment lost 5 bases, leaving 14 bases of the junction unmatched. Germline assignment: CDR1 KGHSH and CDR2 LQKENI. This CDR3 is CASSKFGESGGHGYTF. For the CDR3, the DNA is TGTGCCAGCTCAAAGTTCGGCGAGTCAGGGGGCCATGGCTACACCTTC. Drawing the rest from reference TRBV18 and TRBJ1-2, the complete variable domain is NAGVMQNPRHLVRRRGQEARLRCSPMKGHSHVYWYRQLPEEGLKFMVYLQKENIIDESGMPKERFSAEFPKEGPSILRIQQVVRGDSAAYFCASSKFGESGGHGYTFGSGTRLTVV.

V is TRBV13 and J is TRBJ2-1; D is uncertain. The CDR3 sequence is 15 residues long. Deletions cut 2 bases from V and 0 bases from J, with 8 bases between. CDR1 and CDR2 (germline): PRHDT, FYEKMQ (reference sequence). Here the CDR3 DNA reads TGTGCCAGCAGCTTAAGATTAGACTCCTACAATGAGCAGTTCTTC. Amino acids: CASSLRLDSYNEQFF.

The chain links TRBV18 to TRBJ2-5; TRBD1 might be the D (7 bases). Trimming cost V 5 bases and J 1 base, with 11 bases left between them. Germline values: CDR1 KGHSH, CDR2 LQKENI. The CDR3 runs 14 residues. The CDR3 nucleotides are TGTGCCAGCTCAGCGCGGGACAGCCAAGAGACCCAGTACTTC. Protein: CASSARDSQETQYF.

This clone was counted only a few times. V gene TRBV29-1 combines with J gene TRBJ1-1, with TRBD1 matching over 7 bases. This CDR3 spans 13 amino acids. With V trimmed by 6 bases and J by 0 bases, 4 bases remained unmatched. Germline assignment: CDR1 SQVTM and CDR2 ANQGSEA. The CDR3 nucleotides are TGCAGCGTACTGACAGGGATGAACACTGAAGCTTTCTTT. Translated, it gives CSVLTGMNTEAFF.

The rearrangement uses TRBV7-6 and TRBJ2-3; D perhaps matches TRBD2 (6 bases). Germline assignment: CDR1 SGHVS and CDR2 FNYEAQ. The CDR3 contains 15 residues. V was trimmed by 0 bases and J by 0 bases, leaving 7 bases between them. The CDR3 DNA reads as TGTGCCAGCAGCTTAGCGGGGGGTAGCACAGATACGCAGTATTTT. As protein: CASSLAGGSTDTQYF.

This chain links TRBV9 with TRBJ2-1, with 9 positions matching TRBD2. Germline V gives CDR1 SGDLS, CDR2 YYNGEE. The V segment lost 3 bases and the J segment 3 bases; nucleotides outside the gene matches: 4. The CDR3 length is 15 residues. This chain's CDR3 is CASSALAGLYNEQFF. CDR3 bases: TGTGCCAGCAGCGCCCTAGCGGGGCTCTACAATGAGCAGTTCTTC. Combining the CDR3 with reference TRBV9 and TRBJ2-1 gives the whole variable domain DSGVTQTPKHLITATGQRVTLRCSPRSGDLSVYWYQQSLDQGLQFLIQYYNGEERAKGNILERFSAQQFPDLHSELNLSSLELGDSALYFCASSALAGLYNEQFFGPGTRLTVL.

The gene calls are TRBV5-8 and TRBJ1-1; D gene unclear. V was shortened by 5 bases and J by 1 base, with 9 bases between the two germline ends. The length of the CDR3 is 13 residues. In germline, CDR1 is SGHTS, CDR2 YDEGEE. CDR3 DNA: TGTGCCAGCAGGGCCAGAGGGAACACTGAAGCTTTCTTT. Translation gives CASRARGNTEAFF.

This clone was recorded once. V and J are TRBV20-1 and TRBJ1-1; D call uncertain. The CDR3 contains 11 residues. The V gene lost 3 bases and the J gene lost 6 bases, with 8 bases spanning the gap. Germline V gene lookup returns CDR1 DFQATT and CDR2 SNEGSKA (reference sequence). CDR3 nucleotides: TGCAGTGCTAGCCCCGGGTCTGAAGCTTTCTTT. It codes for CSASPGSEAFF.

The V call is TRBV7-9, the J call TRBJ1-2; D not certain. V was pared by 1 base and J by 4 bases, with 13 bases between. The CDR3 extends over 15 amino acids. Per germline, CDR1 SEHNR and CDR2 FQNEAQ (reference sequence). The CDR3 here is CASSLELGQSYGYTF. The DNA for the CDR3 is TGTGCCAGCAGCTTAGAATTGGGCCAAAGCTATGGCTACACCTTC.

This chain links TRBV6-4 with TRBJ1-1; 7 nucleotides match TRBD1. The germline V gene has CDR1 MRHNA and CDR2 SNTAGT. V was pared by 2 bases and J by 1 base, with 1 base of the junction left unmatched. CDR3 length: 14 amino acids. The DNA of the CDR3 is TGTGCCAGCAGTGACGGGACAGCGAACACTGAAGCTTTCTTT. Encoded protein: CASSDGTANTEAFF.

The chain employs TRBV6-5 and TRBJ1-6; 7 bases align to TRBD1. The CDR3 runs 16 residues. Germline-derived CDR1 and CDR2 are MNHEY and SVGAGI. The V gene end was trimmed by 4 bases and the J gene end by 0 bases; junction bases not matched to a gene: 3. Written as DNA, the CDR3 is TGTGCCAGCAGTTTGACAGGGAGCTCCTATAATTCACCCCTCCACTTT. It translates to CASSLTGSSYNSPLHF.